What follows are 14 T cell receptor beta chains derived from one specimen sequenced in a study of control samples from healthy donors and cancer patients. Produced via immunoSEQ multiplex PCR; TCRdb's table is partial and in-frame only. The sample consists of around 82,000 clones, approximately 89% of them appearing once. What was sequenced was blood. All receptors derive from a man between 50 and 59 years old in good health.

This sequence joins TRBV9 and TRBJ2-1, with a possible D match to TRBD2 (6 bases). V was pared by 4 bases and J by 2 bases, with 16 bases between. CDR1 is SGDLS, CDR2 YYNGEE, per germline. This CDR3 comprises 16 residues. CDR3 region: CASSSSVGGAYNEQFF. In DNA, the CDR3 is TGTGCCAGCAGCTCTAGCGTAGGAGGGGCCTACAATGAGCAGTTCTTC.

The genes are TRBV18 and TRBJ1-1, with D hard to call. The CDR3 runs to 13 residues. V was shortened by 2 bases and J by 4 bases, with 8 bases between the two germline ends. Germline V gives CDR1 KGHSH, CDR2 LQKENI. The CDR3 DNA is TGTGCCAGCTCACCAGACCCAACCACTGAAGCTTTCTTT. Translating gives CASSPDPTTEAFF.

The chain carries TRBV4-1 and TRBJ1-3; D possibly corresponds to TRBD1 (5 bases). Per germline, CDR1 MGHRA and CDR2 YSYEKL. This CDR3 contains 15 residues. V lost 4 bases to trimming and J lost 1 base, with 11 bases between them. CDR3 DNA sequence: TGCGCCAGCAGCCGAGGGACGGATTCTGGAAACACCATATATTTT. Residues: CASSRGTDSGNTIYF.

The chain recombines TRBV14 with TRBJ2-3; 8 nucleotides align to TRBD2. The CDR3 sequence is 13 residues long. The ends lost 6 bases at V and 6 bases at J; junction bases unmatched: 5. Germline V gene data show CDR1 as SGHDN and CDR2 as FVKESK. CDR3 sequence: CASRRAGADTQYF. CDR3 DNA: TGTGCCAGCAGGCGAGCGGGGGCGGATACGCAGTATTTT.

The J gene is TRBJ2-7, the V gene TRBV7-8, with D tentatively TRBD2 (5 bases). The V gene's germline CDR1 is SGHVS and CDR2 FQNEAQ. The CDR3 contains 12 residues. CDR3 sequence reads: CAGRTGPGEQYV. As DNA, the CDR3 is TGTGCCGGCAGGACGGGCCCGGGGGAGCAGTACGTC.

The V gene is TRBV21-1, the J gene TRBJ2-1; TRBD1, the table's D call, lacks a check against the DNA. TRBV21-1 is annotated as a pseudogene. The CDR3 covers 16 residues. The CDR3 protein is CASSNEHGQALNEQFF. Here the CDR3 DNA reads TGTGCCAGCAGCAACGAGCATGGACAGGCCCTCAATGAGCAGTTCTTC.

The CDR3 protein is CASSEVGNRETQYF. The CDR3 coding sequence is TGTGCCAGCAGTGAAGTGGGGAATCGAGAGACCCAGTACTTC. The chain uses TRBV2 and TRBJ2-5, with D uncertain. Germline V gene lookup returns CDR1 SNHLY and CDR2 FYNNEI. Between the trimmed V and J ends, which lost 1 base and 4 bases, there was a span of 10 bases. The CDR3 consists of 14 residues.

The chain is built from TRBV7-3 and TRBJ1-2; D is perhaps TRBD1 (6 bases). The germline V gene encodes CDR1 SGHTA and CDR2 FQGTGA. The V end was cut by 2 bases, the J end by 6 bases, with 19 bases between. The CDR3 has 16 residues. The CDR3 region has the DNA TGTGCCAGCAGCTTACAGGGAGGGGGTTACTTACATGGCTACACCTTC. Translation gives CASSLQGGGYLHGYTF.

V is TRBV12-3 or TRBV12-4 and J is TRBJ2-1; 7 positions agree with TRBD2. The junction had 4 bases not matched to a gene; V was cut back by 2 bases and J by 9 bases. The CDR3 covers 13 residues. The CDR3 sequence: CASSLSGTGEQFF. CDR3 coding DNA: TGTGCCAGCAGTTTAAGCGGGACGGGTGAGCAGTTCTTC.

V is TRBV11-3 and J is TRBJ2-2; D remains unclear. The V gene lost 3 bases and the J gene lost 5 bases, with 13 bases spanning the gap. The length of the CDR3 is 15 residues. The V gene's germline CDR1 is SGHNT and CDR2 YENEEA. Written as DNA, the CDR3 is TGTGCCAGCAGCTTGTTCACGGATGGGACCGGGGAGCTGTTTTTT. Protein product: CASSLFTDGTGELFF. The entire variable domain, with the rest obtained from reference TRBV11-3 and TRBJ2-2, is as follows: EAGVVQSPRYKIIEKKQPVAFWCNPISGHNTLYWYLQNLGQGPELLIRYENEEAVDDSQLPKDRFSAERLKGVDSTLKIQPAELGDSAVYLCASSLFTDGTGELFFGEGSRLTVL.

The chain combines TRBV9 with TRBJ1-1, with D perhaps TRBD1 (6 bases). V shed 1 base and J shed 2 bases, with 12 bases lying between them. CDR1 is SGDLS and CDR2 is YYNGEE in the germline V gene. This CDR3 has 15 residues. In nucleotides, the CDR3 is TGTGCCAGCAGCGTATCGTGGGGGGCCAACACTGAAGCTTTCTTT. It specifies CASSVSWGANTEAFF. Looking up the rest from reference TRBV9 and TRBJ1-1 gives the full variable domain: DSGVTQTPKHLITATGQRVTLRCSPRSGDLSVYWYQQSLDQGLQFLIQYYNGEERAKGNILERFSAQQFPDLHSELNLSSLELGDSALYFCASSVSWGANTEAFFGQGTRLTVV.

This chain's CDR3 is CASSLGGGPGHEQFF. Here the CDR3 DNA reads TGTGCCAGCAGCTTAGGGGGAGGGCCCGGCCATGAGCAGTTCTTC. This chain connects TRBV7-6 to TRBJ2-1, with 7 bases aligning to TRBD2. The CDR3 length is 15 residues. V gave up 1 base and J gave up 8 bases; unmatched junction bases: 8. The germline gives CDR1 SGHVS, CDR2 FNYEAQ.

This clone is a singleton in its sample. This chain joins TRBV7-2 and TRBJ1-1, with D uncertain. Trimming pared 3 bases from V and 1 base from J, leaving 6 bases between. CDR1 and CDR2 (germline): SGHTA, FQGNSA. The CDR3 sequence is 13 residues long. In DNA form, the CDR3 reads TGTGCCAGCAGCTTTGGCAAGAACACTGAAGCTTTCTTT. Amino acids: CASSFGKNTEAFF.

The CDR3 loop is CASSLQSPTNYGYTF. The DNA of the CDR3 is TGTGCCAGCAGCTTGCAATCTCCCACAAACTATGGCTACACCTTC. J is TRBJ1-2 and V is TRBV5-5; no reliable D call. V lost 1 base and J 2 bases, leaving 12 bases between the germline ends. CDR1 SGHKS and CDR2 YYEKEE come from the germline V gene (reference sequence). The CDR3 length is 15 residues.